A selection of T cell receptor beta chains follows, all from one sample in a study of shared clonotypes between healthy human individuals. Repertoires were generated with immunoSEQ multiplex PCR, while TCRdb's copy carries only in-frame clones and drops some. The sample lists around 1.9 million clones, under 95% occurring once. The sample comprised naive CD8+ T cells from PBMCs. The receptors come from a man aged 18 to 35 in good health. Some clones in this sample may be carry-over from other donors' samples. CDR3s include the opening cysteine and the closing phenylalanine or tryptophan. Each record gives: clone size, D gene, V gene, J gene, CDR3 DNA, CDR3 protein. D genes are given only for firm matches. The size field is filled for only some rows; it gives once, few, many or a size class.

abundance: NA
d_gene: NA
v_gene: TRBV13
j_gene: TRBJ2-2
CDR3nt: TGTGCCAGCAGCTTCCCTTGGGGTGCCACCGGGGAGCTGTTTTTT
CDR3aa: CASSFPWGATGELFF

abundance: NA
d_gene: NA
v_gene: TRBV19
j_gene: TRBJ1-1
CDR3nt: TGTGCCAGTAGTATCTTACAGGGCGAATACACTGAAGCTTTCTTT
CDR3aa: CASSILQGEYTEAFF

abundance: NA
d_gene: NA
v_gene: TRBV30
j_gene: TRBJ2-3
CDR3nt: TGTGCCTGGAGTGTTGGGGACGGCGATACGCAGTATTTT
CDR3aa: CAWSVGDGDTQYF

abundance: NA
d_gene: NA
v_gene: TRBV13
j_gene: TRBJ2-5
CDR3nt: TGTGCCAGCAGCATCGCCCGGGCTAGCAAAGAGACCCAGTACTTC
CDR3aa: CASSIARASKETQYF

abundance: NA
d_gene: NA
v_gene: TRBV28
j_gene: TRBJ2-7
CDR3nt: TGTGCCACCACTCTCGGGGGGCAGGGTTTTTCCTACGAGCAGTACTTC
CDR3aa: CATTLGGQGFSYEQYF

abundance: NA
d_gene: TRBD1
v_gene: TRBV7-3
j_gene: TRBJ2-1
CDR3nt: TGTGCCAGCAGCTTGGGACAGGGAGGTTACAATGAGCAGTTCTTC
CDR3aa: CASSLGQGGYNEQFF

abundance: NA
d_gene: TRBD2
v_gene: TRBV19
j_gene: TRBJ2-1
CDR3nt: TGTGCCAGTACCCTAACCCGGGGGGGTGAGCAGTTCTTC
CDR3aa: CASTLTRGGEQFF

abundance: NA
d_gene: NA
v_gene: TRBV29-1
j_gene: TRBJ2-1
CDR3nt: TGCAGCGTTGTAACGCGCGGGATTCCCCATGAGCAGTTCTTC
CDR3aa: CSVVTRGIPHEQFF

abundance: NA
d_gene: NA
v_gene: TRBV7-3
j_gene: TRBJ1-1
CDR3nt: TGTGCCAGCAGCAACTCAAACGGGGGTACTGAAGCTTTCTTT
CDR3aa: CASSNSNGGTEAFF

abundance: NA
d_gene: NA
v_gene: TRBV19
j_gene: TRBJ2-3
CDR3nt: TGTGCCAGTAGTATGACAGGTTGGGGCACAGATACGCAGTATTTT
CDR3aa: CASSMTGWGTDTQYF

abundance: NA
d_gene: TRBD1
v_gene: TRBV10-2
j_gene: TRBJ1-2
CDR3nt: TGCGCCAGCAGTGAGGCGACAGGGAACTTCGGCTACACCTTC
CDR3aa: CASSEATGNFGYTF

abundance: NA
d_gene: TRBD2
v_gene: TRBV10-3
j_gene: TRBJ2-1
CDR3nt: TGTGCCATCACTACGGGACTAGCGGGCTACAATGAGCAGTTCTTC
CDR3aa: CAITTGLAGYNEQFF

abundance: NA
d_gene: NA
v_gene: TRBV11-2
j_gene: TRBJ1-3
CDR3nt: TGTGCCAGCAGCTTATGGGAGATCTCTGGAAACACCATATATTTT
CDR3aa: CASSLWEISGNTIYF

abundance: NA
d_gene: NA
v_gene: TRBV15
j_gene: TRBJ2-1
CDR3nt: TGTGCCACCAGCGGTAGTCGGGCAACATCAGATGAGCAGTTCTTC
CDR3aa: CATSGSRATSDEQFF

abundance: NA
d_gene: NA
v_gene: TRBV27
j_gene: TRBJ2-5
CDR3nt: TGTGCCAGCAGTTACAGGGTTCGAGAGACCCAGTACTTC
CDR3aa: CASSYRVRETQYF

abundance: NA
d_gene: TRBD1
v_gene: TRBV6-1
j_gene: TRBJ1-5
CDR3nt: TGTGCCACCCGCCCTACAGGGGCTAGCAATCAGCCCCAGCATTTT
CDR3aa: CATRPTGASNQPQHF

abundance: NA
d_gene: TRBD1
v_gene: TRBV5-6
j_gene: TRBJ1-2
CDR3nt: TGTGCCAGCAGCCAAGGGACAGGGGGCGTTTCAGTAGGCTACACCTTC
CDR3aa: CASSQGTGGVSVGYTF

abundance: NA
d_gene: TRBD2
v_gene: TRBV28
j_gene: TRBJ2-7
CDR3nt: TGTGCCAGCAGTTCTATACATGGTCTAGCGGGGGCTCAGGACGAGCAGTACTTC
CDR3aa: CASSSIHGLAGAQDEQYF

abundance: NA
d_gene: NA
v_gene: TRBV19
j_gene: TRBJ2-2
CDR3nt: TGTGCCAGCGGTTCGGGAATAACGAACACCGGGGAGCTGTTTTTT
CDR3aa: CASGSGITNTGELFF

abundance: NA
d_gene: NA
v_gene: TRBV19
j_gene: TRBJ1-2
CDR3nt: TGTGCCAGTAGTCTAGCGGGTTATAACTATGGCTACACCTTC
CDR3aa: CASSLAGYNYGYTF

abundance: NA
d_gene: TRBD2
v_gene: TRBV19
j_gene: TRBJ2-3
CDR3nt: TGTGCCAGTAGTTGGATAGCTCTAGCGGGAGGTGAAACAGATACGCAGTATTTT
CDR3aa: CASSWIALAGGETDTQYF

abundance: NA
d_gene: NA
v_gene: TRBV5-5
j_gene: TRBJ1-2
CDR3nt: TGTGCCAGCAGCTTACAGGGAGATCTTTCTGGCTACACCTTC
CDR3aa: CASSLQGDLSGYTF

abundance: NA
d_gene: NA
v_gene: TRBV21-1
j_gene: TRBJ2-7
CDR3nt: TGTGCCAGCAGCAAAGGGTTCACTAGCAACTACGAGCAGTACTTC
CDR3aa: CASSKGFTSNYEQYF

abundance: NA
d_gene: NA
v_gene: TRBV28
j_gene: TRBJ2-7
CDR3nt: TGTGCCACCAGGGCCTGGAGCTCCTACGAGCAGTACTTC
CDR3aa: CATRAWSSYEQYF

abundance: few
d_gene: NA
v_gene: TRBV7-2
j_gene: TRBJ1-5
CDR3nt: TGTGCCAGCAGCGGGACTTTAGACCAGGATCAGCCCCAGCATTTT
CDR3aa: CASSGTLDQDQPQHF

abundance: NA
d_gene: TRBD1
v_gene: TRBV7-3
j_gene: TRBJ2-1
CDR3nt: TGTGCCAGCAGCTTAACGCCGGGACAGTTCTCCTACAATGAGCAGTTCTTC
CDR3aa: CASSLTPGQFSYNEQFF

abundance: NA
d_gene: TRBD2
v_gene: TRBV7-2
j_gene: TRBJ2-1
CDR3nt: TGTGCCAGCAGTCGGGTAGCGGCGGGAGGAGTGATAAATGAGCAGTTCTTC
CDR3aa: CASSRVAAGGVINEQFF

abundance: NA
d_gene: NA
v_gene: TRBV28
j_gene: TRBJ1-1
CDR3nt: TGTGCCAGCAGTTTAAGGAGGGGATGGAACACTGAAGCTTTCTTT
CDR3aa: CASSLRRGWNTEAFF

abundance: once
d_gene: TRBD2
v_gene: TRBV9
j_gene: TRBJ2-1
CDR3nt: TGTGCCAGCAGCGTAGGGGCAGCGGGAGTAATTCGTGATGAGCAGTTCTTC
CDR3aa: CASSVGAAGVIRDEQFF

abundance: NA
d_gene: TRBD2
v_gene: TRBV9
j_gene: TRBJ2-5
CDR3nt: TGTGCCAGCAGCGTAGGGGCTAGCGGGGTACAAGAGACCCAGTACTTC
CDR3aa: CASSVGASGVQETQYF

abundance: NA
d_gene: TRBD1
v_gene: TRBV27
j_gene: TRBJ2-7
CDR3nt: TGTGCCAGCAGTTTATATGGGACAGGGTCCTACGAGCAGTACTTC
CDR3aa: CASSLYGTGSYEQYF

abundance: NA
d_gene: NA
v_gene: TRBV9
j_gene: TRBJ2-3
CDR3nt: TGTGCCAGCAGCGTAGAACAGGGAATCACAGATACGCAGTATTTT
CDR3aa: CASSVEQGITDTQYF

abundance: NA
d_gene: NA
v_gene: TRBV29-1
j_gene: TRBJ1-2
CDR3nt: TGCAGCGTTGAACCACCTGGACAGTTATATGGCTACACCTTC
CDR3aa: CSVEPPGQLYGYTF

abundance: NA
d_gene: NA
v_gene: TRBV25-1
j_gene: TRBJ1-2
CDR3nt: TGTGCCAGCAGTGAGGGGCGGGCCTATGGCTACACCTTC
CDR3aa: CASSEGRAYGYTF

abundance: NA
d_gene: NA
v_gene: TRBV25-1
j_gene: TRBJ1-4
CDR3nt: TGTGCCAGCAGTGAATCTCAAATTAATGAAAAACTGTTTTTT
CDR3aa: CASSESQINEKLFF

abundance: NA
d_gene: NA
v_gene: TRBV5-6
j_gene: TRBJ2-7
CDR3nt: TGTGCCAGCAGCTTGCCCAGGGTAGACGAGCAGTACTTC
CDR3aa: CASSLPRVDEQYF